This T cell receptor (beta chain) was sequenced in a study of cytomegalovirus exposure and HLA in healthy donors. The study's findings and limits: In a later analysis, at a false discovery rate of 0.05, roughly 17,000 TCR beta sequences were associated with HLA alleles. Association of a missense DCLRE1C variant with TCR beta V- and J-gene trimming was reported in a later analysis. The study found most TCR sequences rare, yet found some public TCRs in many donors.

Likely unrecorded immune exposures existed in these nominally healthy donors. The ends lost 5 bases at V and 0 bases at J; junction bases unmatched: 2. The CDR3 consists of 15 residues. Germline loops: CDR1 LNHDA, CDR2 SQIVND (reference sequence). The primer mix had 60 Vbeta and 13 Jbeta primers. Clones were read by immunoSEQ multiplex PCR, and TCRdb kept only the in-frame ones, dropping some. The table includes approximately 280,000 clones, roughly 90% detected once. Details on this clone: As yet, its antigen is unknown.

The gene calls are TRBV19 and TRBJ1-4; TRBD1 matches 8 bases. This clonotype was obtained from a middle-aged man in good health and CMV-seropositive. Sequencing used PBMCs. The CDR3 DNA reads TGTGCCAGTAGTTTACAGGGGGCAACTAATGAAAAACTGTTTTTT. It translates to CASSLQGATNEKLFF. Using reference TRBV19 and TRBJ1-4 for the parts outside the CDR3, the full variable domain is DGGITQSPKYLFRKEGQNVTLSCEQNLNHDAMYWYRQDPGQGLRLIYYSQIVNDFQKGDIAEGYSVSREKKESFPLTVTSAQKNPTAFYLCASSLQGATNEKLFFGSGTQLSVL.